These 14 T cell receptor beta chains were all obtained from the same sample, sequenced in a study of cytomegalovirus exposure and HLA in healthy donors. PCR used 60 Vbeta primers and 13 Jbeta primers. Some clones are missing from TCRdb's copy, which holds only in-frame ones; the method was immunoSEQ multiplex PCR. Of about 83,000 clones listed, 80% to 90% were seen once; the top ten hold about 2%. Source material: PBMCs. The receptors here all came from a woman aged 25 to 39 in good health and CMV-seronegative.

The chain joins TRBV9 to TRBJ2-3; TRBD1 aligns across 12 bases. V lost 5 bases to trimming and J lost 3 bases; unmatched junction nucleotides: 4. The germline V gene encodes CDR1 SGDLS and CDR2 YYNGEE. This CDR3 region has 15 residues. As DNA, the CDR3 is TGTGCCAGCAGTGGGACAGGGGGCGTAACAGATACGCAGTATTTT. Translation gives CASSGTGGVTDTQYF.

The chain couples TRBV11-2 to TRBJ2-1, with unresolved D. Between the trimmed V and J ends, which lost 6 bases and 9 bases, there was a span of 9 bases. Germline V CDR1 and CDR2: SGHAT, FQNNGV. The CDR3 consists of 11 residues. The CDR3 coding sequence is TGTGCCAGCAGTGGCATTGGTGAGCAGTTCTTC. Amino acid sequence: CASSGIGEQFF.

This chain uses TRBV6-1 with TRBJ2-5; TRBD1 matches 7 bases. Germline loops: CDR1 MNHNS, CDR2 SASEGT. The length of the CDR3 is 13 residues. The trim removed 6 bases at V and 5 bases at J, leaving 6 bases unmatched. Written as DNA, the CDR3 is TGTGCCAGCAGGACAGGGTGGGTGGAGACCCAGTACTTC. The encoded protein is CASRTGWVETQYF.

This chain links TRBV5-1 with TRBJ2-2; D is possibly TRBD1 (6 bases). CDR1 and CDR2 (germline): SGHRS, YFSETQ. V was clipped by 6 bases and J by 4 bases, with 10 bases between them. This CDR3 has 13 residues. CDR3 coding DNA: TGCGCCAGCATACAGGGTGCCACCGGGGAGCTGTTTTTT. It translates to CASIQGATGELFF.

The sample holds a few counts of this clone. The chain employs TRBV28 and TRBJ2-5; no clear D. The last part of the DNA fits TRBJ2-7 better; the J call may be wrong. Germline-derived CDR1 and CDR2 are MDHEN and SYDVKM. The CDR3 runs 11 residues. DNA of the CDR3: TGTGCCAGCAGTTTCTCCTACGAGCAGTACTTC. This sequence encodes CASSFSYEQYF.

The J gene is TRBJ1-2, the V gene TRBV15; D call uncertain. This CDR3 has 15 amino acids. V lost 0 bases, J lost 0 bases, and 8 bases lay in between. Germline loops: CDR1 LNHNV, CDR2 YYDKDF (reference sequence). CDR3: CATSRDMSANYGYTF. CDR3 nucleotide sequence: TGTGCCACCAGCAGAGATATGTCAGCTAACTATGGCTACACCTTC.

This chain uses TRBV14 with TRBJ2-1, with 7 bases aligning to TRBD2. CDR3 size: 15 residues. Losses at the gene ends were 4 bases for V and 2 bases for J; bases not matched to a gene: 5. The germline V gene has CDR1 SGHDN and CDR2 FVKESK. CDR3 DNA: TGTGCCAGCAGCCCAAGTCTAGCGGCCTACAATGAGCAGTTCTTC. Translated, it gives CASSPSLAAYNEQFF. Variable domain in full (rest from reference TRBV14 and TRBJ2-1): EAGVTQFPSHSVIEKGQTVTLRCDPISGHDNLYWYRRVMGKEIKFLLHFVKESKQDESGMPNNRFLAERTGGTYSTLKVQPAELEDSGVYFCASSPSLAAYNEQFFGPGTRLTVL.

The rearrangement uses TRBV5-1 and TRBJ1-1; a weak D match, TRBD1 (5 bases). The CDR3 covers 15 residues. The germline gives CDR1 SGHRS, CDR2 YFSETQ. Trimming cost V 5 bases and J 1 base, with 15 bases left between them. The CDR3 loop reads CASRRTTGQNTEAFF. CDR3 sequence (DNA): TGCGCCAGCAGACGAACTACAGGACAGAACACTGAAGCTTTCTTT.

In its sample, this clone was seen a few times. In DNA form, the CDR3 reads TGTGCCAGTAGCCGAGGACAGGGCTACGAGCAGTACTTC. Translation: CASSRGQGYEQYF. The V call is TRBV19, the J call TRBJ2-7; TRBD1 matches at 8 bases. The CDR3 has 13 residues. Germline V gene data show CDR1 as LNHDA and CDR2 as SQIVND (reference sequence). Trimming at V came to 6 bases and at J to 3 bases, leaving 4 bases not matched to a gene.

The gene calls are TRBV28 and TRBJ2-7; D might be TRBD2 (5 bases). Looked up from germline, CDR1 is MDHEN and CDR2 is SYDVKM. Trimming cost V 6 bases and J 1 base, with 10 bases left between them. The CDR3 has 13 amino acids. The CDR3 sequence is CASSSGLSYEQYF. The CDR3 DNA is TGTGCCAGCAGCTCTGGACTGTCCTACGAGCAGTACTTC.

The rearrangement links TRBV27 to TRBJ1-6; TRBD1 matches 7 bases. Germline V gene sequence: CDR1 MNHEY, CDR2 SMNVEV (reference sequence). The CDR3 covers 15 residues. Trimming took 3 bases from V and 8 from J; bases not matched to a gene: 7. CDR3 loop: CASSFSPGGDSPLHF. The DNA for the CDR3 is TGTGCCAGCAGTTTTAGCCCAGGGGGAGATTCACCCCTCCACTTT.

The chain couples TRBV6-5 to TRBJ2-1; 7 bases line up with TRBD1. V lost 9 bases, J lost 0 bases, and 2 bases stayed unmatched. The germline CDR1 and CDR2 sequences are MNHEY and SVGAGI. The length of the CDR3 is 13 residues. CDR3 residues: CASGTDSYNEQFF. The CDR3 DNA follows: TGTGCCAGTGGGACAGACTCCTACAATGAGCAGTTCTTC.

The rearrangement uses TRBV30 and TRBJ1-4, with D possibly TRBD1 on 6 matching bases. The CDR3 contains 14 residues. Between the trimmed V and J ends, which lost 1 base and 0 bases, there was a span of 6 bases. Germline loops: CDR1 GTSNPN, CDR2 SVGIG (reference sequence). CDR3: CAWSGGPTNEKLFF. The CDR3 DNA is TGTGCCTGGAGTGGGGGGCCAACTAATGAAAAACTGTTTTTT.

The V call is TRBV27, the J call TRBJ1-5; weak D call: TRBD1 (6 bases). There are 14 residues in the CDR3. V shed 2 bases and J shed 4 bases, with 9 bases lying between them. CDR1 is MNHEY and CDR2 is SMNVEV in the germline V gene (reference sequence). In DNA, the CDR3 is TGTGCCAGCAGTTTAGGACAGCTTAATCAGCCCCAGCATTTT. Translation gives CASSLGQLNQPQHF.